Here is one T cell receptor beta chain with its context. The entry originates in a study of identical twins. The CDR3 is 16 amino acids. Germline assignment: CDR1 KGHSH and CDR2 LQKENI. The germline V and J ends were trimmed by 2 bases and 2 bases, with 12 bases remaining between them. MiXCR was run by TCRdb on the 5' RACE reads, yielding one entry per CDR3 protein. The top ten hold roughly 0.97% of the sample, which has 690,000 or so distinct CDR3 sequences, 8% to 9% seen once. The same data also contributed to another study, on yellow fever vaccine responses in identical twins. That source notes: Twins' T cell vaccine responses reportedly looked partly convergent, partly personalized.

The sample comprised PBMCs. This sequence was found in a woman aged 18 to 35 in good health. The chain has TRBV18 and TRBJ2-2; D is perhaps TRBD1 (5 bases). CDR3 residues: CASSPARVANTGELFF. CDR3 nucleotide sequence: TGTGCCAGCTCACCAGCCAGGGTTGCAAACACCGGGGAGCTGTTTTTT.